Listed below are T cell receptor beta chains from one sample, sequenced in a study of kidney transplant recipient with SARS-CoV-2 infection. TCRdb processed the reads anew with MiXCR; each CDR3 protein has one entry. This table holds roughly 250,000 distinct CDR3 sequences, around 28% found once. Sample: a blood sample, taken at baseline and between days 110 and 120 from a kidney transplant recipient. These TCRs come from a male patient between 25 and 39 years old who had COVID-19 and was a kidney transplant recipient. The graft donor may be the source of some T cells. CDR3s include the opening cysteine and the closing phenylalanine or tryptophan. The D gene is left open where the match is weak. Size values are once, few and many counts, or a class for expanded clones, and some rows have none.

D gene: TRBD2
clone size: .
J gene: TRBJ2-1
V gene: TRBV27
CDR3 DNA: TGTGCCAGCAGTCTACTGGGGACTAGTTTTGGTGAAAGCTCCTACAATGAGCAGTTCTTC
CDR3 protein: CASSLLGTSFGESSYNEQFF

D gene: .
clone size: many
J gene: TRBJ1-2
V gene: TRBV7-2
CDR3 DNA: TGTGCCAGCAGCAATACGCCCAGAGACGGAAAGACCTATGGCTACACCTTC
CDR3 protein: CASSNTPRDGKTYGYTF

D gene: TRBD2
clone size: .
J gene: TRBJ2-1
V gene: TRBV19
CDR3 DNA: TGTGCCAGTAGTCCGGGACTAGCGGGGTATGAGCAGTTCTTC
CDR3 protein: CASSPGLAGYEQFF

D gene: TRBD2
clone size: many
J gene: TRBJ2-7
V gene: TRBV6-2/TRBV6-3
CDR3 DNA: TGTGCCAGCAGTTACCCCCTAGCGGGAACGGGAGAGCAGTACTTC
CDR3 protein: CASSYPLAGTGEQYF

D gene: TRBD2
clone size: many
J gene: TRBJ2-3
V gene: TRBV2
CDR3 DNA: TGTGCCAGCAGGAGGTGGACTAGCGGGGCGGGCACAGATACGCAGTATTTT
CDR3 protein: CASRRWTSGAGTDTQYF

D gene: TRBD2
clone size: many
J gene: TRBJ2-4
V gene: TRBV11-2
CDR3 DNA: TGTGCCAGCAGCTCCAGCGGGAGTGTCAAAAACATTCAGTACTTC
CDR3 protein: CASSSSGSVKNIQYF

D gene: .
clone size: few
J gene: TRBJ2-1
V gene: TRBV14
CDR3 DNA: TGTGCCAGCAGCTACCTCGGGGAGCTAAACAATGAGCAGTTCTTC
CDR3 protein: CASSYLGELNNEQFF

D gene: .
clone size: many
J gene: TRBJ1-1
V gene: TRBV16
CDR3 DNA: TGTGCCATCAAATTTCCACCCCAGCTTAGACAGGTGGGCACTGAAGCTTTCTTT
CDR3 protein: CAIKFPPQLRQVGTEAFF

D gene: .
clone size: few
J gene: TRBJ1-3
V gene: TRBV28
CDR3 DNA: TGTGCCAGCAGTTTATCGACCAGGCCTGGAAACACCATATATTTT
CDR3 protein: CASSLSTRPGNTIYF

D gene: .
clone size: many
J gene: TRBJ1-2
V gene: TRBV19
CDR3 DNA: TGTGCCAGTAGTATAACGATAGCGGGTGGCAAGATCCCGTATGGCTACACCTTC
CDR3 protein: CASSITIAGGKIPYGYTF

D gene: .
clone size: many
J gene: TRBJ1-2
V gene: TRBV5-8
CDR3 DNA: TGTGCCAGCTGCCCTGGTCATCCACGAAAGACCTATGGCTACACCTTC
CDR3 protein: CASCPGHPRKTYGYTF

D gene: .
clone size: many
J gene: TRBJ1-5
V gene: TRBV6-5
CDR3 DNA: TGTGCCAGCAGTGCCAGGGTTAGCAATCAGCCCCAGCATTTT
CDR3 protein: CASSARVSNQPQHF

D gene: .
clone size: many
J gene: TRBJ2-2
V gene: TRBV11-2
CDR3 DNA: TGTGCCAGCAGCTTAAAACCCTTCATAAGCACCGGGGAGCTGTTTTTT
CDR3 protein: CASSLKPFISTGELFF

D gene: .
clone size: .
J gene: TRBJ2-6
V gene: TRBV8-2
CDR3 DNA: TGTGGCAGGGGCCAGAGGATAACACAAAGTCGGGCCAACGTCCTGGCTTTC
CDR3 protein: CGRGQRITQSRANVLAF

D gene: TRBD2
clone size: .
J gene: TRBJ2-4
V gene: TRBV11-2
CDR3 DNA: TGTGCCAGCAGCTACCTAGCGGTGGACAATGAGCAGTCCTTC
CDR3 protein: CASSYLAVDNEQSF

D gene: .
clone size: many
J gene: TRBJ1-2
V gene: TRBV7-8
CDR3 DNA: TGTGCCAGCAGCTTAGGAGGCCCAACAGAAGGTTCTGGCTACACCTTC
CDR3 protein: CASSLGGPTEGSGYTF

D gene: .
clone size: many
J gene: TRBJ1-2
V gene: TRBV25-1
CDR3 DNA: TGTGCCAGCAGTCCCTTGGCAGAACTGGGAAAGACCTATGGCTACACCTTC
CDR3 protein: CASSPLAELGKTYGYTF

D gene: .
clone size: many
J gene: TRBJ2-7
V gene: TRBV12-3/TRBV12-4
CDR3 DNA: TGTGCCAGCACTCCCACCCCCGGGAGCGAGCAGTACTTC
CDR3 protein: CASTPTPGSEQYF